A selection of T cell receptor beta chains follows, all from one sample in a study of control samples from healthy donors and cancer patients. Measured with immunoSEQ multiplex PCR; TCRdb has only the in-frame clones, and not every one. The table has around 110,000 clones, nearly 95% seen once; the top ten hold about 2.6%. The specimen was blood. The receptors originated from a man aged 30 to 45 in good health. CDR3s include the opening cysteine and the closing phenylalanine or tryptophan. A D gene is named only where the DNA matches it firmly. A clone size is listed for some rows: how often the clone was seen (once, few, many), or a class if it is expanded.

D	size	V	J	DNA	CDR3
TRBD1	.	TRBV11-2	TRBJ2-5	TGTGCCAGCAGTCTGGGACAGGGGGCTCCAGAGACCCAGTACTTC	CASSLGQGAPETQYF
.	.	TRBV7-2	TRBJ2-1	TGTGCCAGCAGCCCTCCGGGGCGGGGCCATGAGCAGTTCTTC	CASSPPGRGHEQFF
.	.	TRBV18	TRBJ1-1	TGTGCCAGCTCACCACGAGGAGCAGGGAAGGACACTGAAGCTTTCTTT	CASSPRGAGKDTEAFF
.	once	TRBV7-9	TRBJ2-1	TGTGCCAGCACCCTTTTACAAGGGGCCTACAATGAGCAGTTCTTC	CASTLLQGAYNEQFF
TRBD2	.	TRBV7-9	TRBJ2-3	TGTGCCAGCAGCTTAGGCGGGGGGGTCACAGATACGCAGTATTTT	CASSLGGGVTDTQYF
.	.	TRBV6-4	TRBJ1-5	TGTGCCAGCAGTGACAGGGGGATGCCCCAGCATTTT	CASSDRGMPQHF
.	.	TRBV6-6	TRBJ1-1	TGTGCCAGCAGTTACTCGGGGGGGAGGAGCACTGAAGCTTTCTTT	CASSYSGGRSTEAFF
.	.	TRBV5-8	TRBJ2-3	TGTGCCAGCACCATTAGGGGGGTACCAGATACGCAGTATTTT	CASTIRGVPDTQYF
.	.	TRBV5-6	TRBJ2-3	TGTGCCAGCAGCCCAGTGGCTAGCACAGATACGCAGTATTTT	CASSPVASTDTQYF
TRBD1	.	TRBV28	TRBJ1-1	TGTGCCAGCAGTTTATCGGGGACAGGGGCGGATGAAGCTTTCTTT	CASSLSGTGADEAFF
.	once	TRBV12-3/TRBV12-4	TRBJ1-1	TGTGCCAGCAGGGGGGCTGAAGCTTTCTTT	CASRGAEAFF
TRBD1	once	TRBV6-6	TRBJ1-2	TGTGCCAGCAGTTACCCGGCAGGGGGCAACTATGGCTACACCTTC	CASSYPAGGNYGYTF
TRBD1	.	TRBV11-2	TRBJ1-2	TGTGCCAGCAGCTTAGATAGGACAGGGAGAGGCTACACCTTC	CASSLDRTGRGYTF
.	.	TRBV19	TRBJ1-5	TGTGCCAGTAGTATAGTGTTAGGAAAGCCCCAGCATTTT	CASSIVLGKPQHF
.	.	TRBV4-1	TRBJ1-1	TGCGCCAGCAGGCCGAACGACGGTGACACTGAAGCTTTCTTT	CASRPNDGDTEAFF
.	.	TRBV4-2	TRBJ2-1	TGTGCCAGCAGCCAAGATAGGGGTCGCTCCTACAATGAGCAGTTCTTC	CASSQDRGRSYNEQFF
.	.	TRBV5-1	TRBJ1-2	TGCGCCAGCAGCTTGGAAGCCTCTTTCTATGGCTACACCTTC	CASSLEASFYGYTF
.	.	TRBV5-1	TRBJ2-7	TGCGCCAGCAGCCCCACTTCCCAGCACCACGAGCAGTACTTC	CASSPTSQHHEQYF
.	.	TRBV5-1	TRBJ2-2	TGCGCCAGCAGCTTGAAGGGCACCGGGGAGCTGTTTTTT	CASSLKGTGELFF
TRBD1	.	TRBV28	TRBJ1-1	TGTGCCAGCTTGGGAGGGGGCGCCTCGAGCACTGAAGCTTTCTTT	CASLGGGASSTEAFF
.	.	TRBV24-1	TRBJ1-5	TGTGCCACCAGTGGAAGTAATAGCAATCAGCCCCAGCATTTT	CATSGSNSNQPQHF
TRBD2	.	TRBV5-1	TRBJ2-5	TGCGCCAGCAGCCCGGGACTAGCGGGGGCCAAAGAGACCCAGTACTTC	CASSPGLAGAKETQYF
.	.	TRBV11-2	TRBJ1-1	TGTGCCAGCAGCCCAAGGATGGGGACGACTGAAGCTTTCTTT	CASSPRMGTTEAFF
.	once	TRBV6-5	TRBJ1-2	TGTGCCAGCAGCCCCGACACTAACTATGGCTACACCTTC	CASSPDTNYGYTF
.	.	TRBV19	TRBJ1-5	TGTGCCAGTAGTATAGGTACAGGGACTCAGCCCCAGCATTTT	CASSIGTGTQPQHF
TRBD1	.	TRBV19	TRBJ1-6	TGTGCCAGCCACGACAGGGGGAATTCACCCCTCCACTTT	CASHDRGNSPLHF
.	.	TRBV5-1	TRBJ2-5	TGCGCCAGCAGCCCCGGAGCTAGCCGTATAAGAAACCAAGAGACCCAGTACTTC	CASSPGASRIRNQETQYF
.	.	TRBV11-1	TRBJ1-1	TGTGCCAGCAGCCGGGAGAAGGGGACTGAAGCTTTCTTT	CASSREKGTEAFF
TRBD1	.	TRBV11-1	TRBJ1-1	TGTGCCAGCAGCCCACGGGACAGGGCGAACACTGAAGCTTTCTTT	CASSPRDRANTEAFF
TRBD1	.	TRBV6-4	TRBJ1-2	TGTGCCAGCAGTACCCCGTTTCCAGGGGGCGGCTATGGCTACACCTTC	CASSTPFPGGGYGYTF
.	.	TRBV9	TRBJ1-6	TGTGCCAGCAGCCTGGAGGGGAGGAATTCACCCCTCCACTTT	CASSLEGRNSPLHF
TRBD2	.	TRBV4-1	TRBJ2-7	TGCGCCAGCAGCCAAGAGGGAGCGGGGGGGGACTACGAGCAGTACTTC	CASSQEGAGGDYEQYF
.	.	TRBV25-1	TRBJ1-5	TGTGCCAGCAGTGGTCCGTATGGAGGGGCCCAGCATTTT	CASSGPYGGAQHF
TRBD2	.	TRBV28	TRBJ2-3	TGTGCCAGCAGCGGGACTAGCGGGGGGTTCGTGAATACGCAGTATTTT	CASSGTSGGFVNTQYF
.	.	TRBV21-1	TRBJ1-3	TGTGCCAGCAGCCTCTGTTGTTCTGGAAACACCATATATTTT	CASSLCCSGNTIYF
TRBD1	once	TRBV11-2	TRBJ1-2	TGTGCCAGCAGCCGGACAGGGCTACCCTATGGCTACACCTTC	CASSRTGLPYGYTF
.	.	TRBV21-1	TRBJ1-5	TGTGCCAGCAGCAAAGTAGCTCAGGGGGTTAACTCTAGCAATCAGCCCCAGCATTTT	CASSKVAQGVNSSNQPQHF